Shown below are 29 T cell receptor gamma chains from a single sample sequenced in a study of gamma delta lymphoproliferative disorders and STAT genes. TCRdb called clones anew from the multiplex PCR reads with CATT. The sample lists 4,500 to 5,000 gamma-chain clones; approximately 8% were seen once. The receptor sequences were amplified from genomic DNA of peripheral blood mononuclear cells. Sequenced input: blood. The receptors derive from a human donor in good health.

This clone is categorized as medium-sized (0.01 to 0.1%). The V and J genes are TRGV4 and TRGJP1. TCRdb records no J gene; here it was assigned by comparing the DNA to germline. The length of the CDR3 is 16 residues. Looked up from germline, CDR1 is EGSTGY and CDR2 is YDSYTSSV. Germline trimming cut 0 bases from V and 0 bases from J; bases unmatched to any gene: 4. CDR3 DNA: TGTGCCACCTGGGATGGGCCCTATACCACTGGTTGGTTCAAGATATTT. Translating gives CATWDGPYTTGWFKIF.

In its sample, this clone ranks as medium-sized. The CDR3 spells CAAWIKKLF. CDR3 nucleotide sequence: TGTGCTGCGTGGATAAAGAAACTCTTT. The rearrangement uses TRGV10 and TRGJ1 or TRGJ2. The J gene, missing from TCRdb, was assigned here through DNA to germline matching. TRGV10 is known as an ORF, though its function is uncertain. The junction had 3 bases not matched to a gene; V was cut back by 8 bases and J by 10 bases. The CDR3 covers 9 residues.

By proportion, this clone is medium-sized. This chain uses TRGV8 with TRGJP1. TCRdb carries no J gene annotation; the J gene was assigned here by matching the DNA with germline. Trimming removed 0 bases from V and 4 bases from J; junction bases left unmatched: 5. This CDR3 comprises 15 residues. Germline V gives CDR1 VENAVY, CDR2 YDSYNSRV. The CDR3 DNA sequence: TGTGCCACCTGGGATAGGCTCTACACTGGTTGGTTCAAGATATTT. Translated: CATWDRLYTGWFKIF.

By its share, this clone is medium-sized. The chain recombines TRGV10 with TRGJP1. Assignment of the J gene here rests on matching the DNA to germline, because TCRdb gives none. TRGV10 is an ORF, with its function uncertain. V shed 8 bases, J shed 5 bases, and the junction held 6 bases outside the gene matches. CDR3 size: 13 residues. CDR3 protein: CAAWDWTGWFKIF. The CDR3 DNA reads as TGTGCTGCGTGGGATTGGACTGGTTGGTTCAAGATATTT.

This clone is deemed medium-sized. The chain couples TRGV10 to TRGJ1 or TRGJ2. The J gene, not given by TCRdb, was assigned here from a germline match of the nucleotide sequence. TRGV10 is reported as an ORF; its role is uncertain. The CDR3 has 10 residues. J was trimmed by 9 bases and V by 11 bases; bases with no gene match: 8. The CDR3 region is CAAGVLKKLF. The CDR3 region has the DNA TGTGCTGCGGGGGTCCTTAAGAAACTCTTT.

Within the sample, this clone is medium-sized. Other DNA sequences in the same sample also yield this CDR3. This sequence joins TRGV2 and TRGJ1 or TRGJ2. As TCRdb names no J gene, one was assigned here on the basis of a DNA match to germline. Germline V lookup: CDR1 EGSNGY, CDR2 YDSYNSKV. The CDR3 loop spans 13 amino acids. Trimming at V came to 1 base and at J to 4 bases, leaving 4 bases not matched to a gene. The CDR3 bases are TGTGCCACCTGGGACGGCAACTATTATAAGAAACTCTTT. This encodes CATWDGNYYKKLF.

This clone was counted between two and nine times. It is unclear where the CDR3 begins or ends on the DNA, so no DNA is shown, and the CDR3 is as TCRdb lists it. J gene calling gave no result, while the V gene is TRGV11. TRGV11 is noted as an ORF with a role that remains uncertain. The CDR3 extends over 17 residues, inclusive of both ends. The CDR3 sequence is CTTVPVRSSQGGFKKLF.

This clone is categorized as medium-sized. The chain links TRGV8 to TRGJ1 or TRGJ2. The J gene comes from matching the DNA to germline here; TCRdb lacks it. The germline CDR1 and CDR2 sequences are VENAVY and YDSYNSRV. This CDR3 is built from 11 residues. V shed 0 bases and J 11 bases; nucleotides not matched to a gene: 4. The CDR3 protein is CATWDRQEKLF. In nucleotides, the CDR3 is TGTGCCACCTGGGATAGGCAGGAGAAACTCTTT.

By share of the sample, this clone is medium-sized. The CDR3 loop reads CATWDYEKKLF. CDR3 in DNA: TGTGCCACCTGGGATTACGAAAAGAAACTCTTT. The genes are TRGV4 and TRGJ1 or TRGJ2. No J gene is reported in TCRdb; it was inferred here by comparing the DNA with germline. Trimming removed 3 bases from V and 10 bases from J; junction bases left unmatched: 6. Germline V gene lookup returns CDR1 EGSTGY and CDR2 YDSYTSSV. This CDR3 has 11 residues.

This clone ranks as medium-sized. It is unclear where the CDR3 begins or ends on the DNA, so no DNA is shown, and the CDR3 is as TCRdb lists it. The J gene has no call, while the V gene is TRGV11. TRGV11 is designated an ORF whose function remains uncertain. The CDR3 has 12 residues if both end residues are counted. The CDR3 sequence: CTTVPAGLGTLF.

In its sample, this clone ranks as medium-sized. The V gene is TRGV8, the J gene TRGJ1 or TRGJ2. In the absence of a J gene in TCRdb, the DNA was matched to germline to assign it here. V was pared by 2 bases and J by 9 bases, with 4 bases of the junction left unmatched. Germline CDR1 and CDR2: VENAVY and YDSYNSRV. The CDR3 loop spans 11 amino acids. The CDR3 reads CATWDKTKKLF. The CDR3, as DNA: TGTGCCACCTGGGATAAGACTAAGAAACTCTTT.

At least ten counts were recorded for this clone. The chain uses TRGV9 and TRGJ1 or TRGJ2. Since TCRdb gives no J gene, matching the DNA to germline was used here to assign it. Germline V CDR1 and CDR2: GITISATS, ISYDGTV (reference sequence). The CDR3 has 15 amino acids. V lost 0 bases, J lost 3 bases, and 8 bases stayed unmatched. CDR3 sequence: CALWEVLVSYYKKLF. DNA of the CDR3: TGTGCCTTGTGGGAGGTGCTGGTCAGTTATTATAAGAAACTCTTT.

Judged by abundance, this clone is medium-sized. The chain combines TRGV2 with TRGJP1. Here the J gene was assigned by germline matching of the DNA, as TCRdb has none. This CDR3 has 20 residues. V was pared by 3 bases and J by 0 bases, with 19 bases of the junction left unmatched. Germline values: CDR1 EGSNGY, CDR2 YDSYNSKV. Here the CDR3 reads CATWDSKVGGINTTGWFKIF. The CDR3, as DNA: TGTGCCACCTGGGACTCCAAGGTGGGGGGTATAAATACCACTGGTTGGTTCAAGATATTT.

Written as DNA, the CDR3 is TGTGCCACCTGGGACAAACCGCCGGCGAAACTCTTT. Amino acid sequence: CATWDKPPAKLF. This chain connects TRGV3 to TRGJ1 or TRGJ2. The J gene is absent in TCRdb and was assigned here via DNA matching to germline. The V segment lost 2 bases and the J segment 12 bases; nucleotides outside the gene matches: 10. Looked up from germline, CDR1 is VTNTFY and CDR2 is YDVSTARD (reference sequence). The CDR3 is 12 residues long.

This clone has more than one count but fewer than ten. The genes are TRGV3 and TRGJ1 or TRGJ2. As TCRdb names no J gene, one was assigned here on the basis of a DNA match to germline. This CDR3 is 15 amino acids long. V lost 0 bases and J lost 7; bases outside the gene matches: 12. The germline gives CDR1 VTNTFY, CDR2 YDVSTARD (reference sequence). The DNA of the CDR3 is TGTGCCACCTGGGACAGGCTCACACCGCGGTATAAGAAACTCTTT. Translating it yields CATWDRLTPRYKKLF.

Within the sample, this clone is medium-sized. The genes are TRGV2 and TRGJ1 or TRGJ2. No J gene was available from TCRdb, and it was assigned here by a germline match of the DNA. Trimming took 0 bases from V and 9 from J; bases not matched to a gene: 5. The germline gives CDR1 EGSNGY, CDR2 YDSYNSKV. This CDR3 has 12 residues. The CDR3 loop is CATWDGQGKKLF. The DNA for the CDR3 is TGTGCCACCTGGGACGGGCAGGGTAAGAAACTCTTT.

This clone came up many times. The V gene is TRGV3, the J gene TRGJ1 or TRGJ2. The J gene, missing from TCRdb, was assigned here through DNA to germline matching. Germline V CDR1 and CDR2: VTNTFY, YDVSTARD (reference sequence). The CDR3 is made up of 16 amino acids. The V segment lost 0 bases and the J segment 0 bases; nucleotides outside the gene matches: 8. For the CDR3, the DNA is TGTGCCACCTGGGACAGGCCCCGTTCGAATTATTATAAGAAACTCTTT. This translates into CATWDRPRSNYYKKLF.

This clone rates as medium-sized (0.01 to 0.1%). Its ends do not fully match the called genes, so a read error is possible. The V call is TRGV10, the J call TRGJ1 or TRGJ2. TCRdb carries no J gene annotation; the J gene was assigned here by matching the DNA with germline. TRGV10 is identified as an open reading frame with a role that is uncertain. The CDR3 runs to 10 residues. DNA of the CDR3: TGTGCTGCGTGGGATTATACGAAACTCTTT. This gives the protein CAAWDYTKLF.

This clone is medium-sized within its sample. The chain combines TRGV3 with TRGJ1 or TRGJ2. Since TCRdb gives no J gene, matching the DNA to germline was used here to assign it. The CDR3 runs 10 residues. V was pared by 5 bases and J by 10 bases, with 5 bases of the junction left unmatched. Per germline, CDR1 VTNTFY and CDR2 YDVSTARD (reference sequence). This chain's CDR3 is CATWGGKKLF. In DNA, the CDR3 is TGTGCCACCTGGGGGGGGAAGAAACTCTTT.

By share, this clone counts as medium-sized. The chain couples TRGV9 to TRGJ1 or TRGJ2. Here the J gene was assigned by germline matching of the DNA, as TCRdb has none. This CDR3 is built from 10 residues. The J segment lost 7 bases and the V segment lost 12 bases, leaving 9 bases of the junction unmatched. Per germline, CDR1 GITISATS and CDR2 ISYDGTV (reference sequence). CDR3 nucleotide sequence: TGTGCCCCTCGAGGGTATAAGAAACTCTTT. Protein product: CAPRGYKKLF.

Within the sample, this clone is medium-sized. The chain joins TRGV4 to TRGJ1 or TRGJ2. TCRdb supplies no J gene; here it was assigned by aligning the nucleotide sequence to germline. The CDR3 sequence is 13 residues long. The junction had 4 bases not matched to a gene; V was cut back by 2 bases and J by 3 bases. Germline V gene sequence: CDR1 EGSTGY, CDR2 YDSYTSSV. CDR3 DNA: TGTGCCACCTGGGATGTAGGTTATTATAAGAAACTCTTT. This codes for CATWDVGYYKKLF.

By frequency in the sample, this clone is medium-sized (0.01 to 0.1%). CDR3 bases: TGTGCCACCTGGGACAGAACTAAGAAACTCTTT. This gives the protein CATWDRTKKLF. The chain employs TRGV3 and TRGJ1 or TRGJ2. The J gene is not listed in TCRdb, so it was assigned here from a DNA match to germline. CDR1 is VTNTFY and CDR2 is YDVSTARD in the germline V gene (reference sequence). CDR3 length: 11 residues. V gave up 1 base and J gave up 9 bases; unmatched junction bases: 3.

By sample share, this clone is medium-sized. This chain connects TRGV8 to TRGJ1 or TRGJ2. The J gene, left out of TCRdb, was set here by checking the DNA against germline. Germline V gene data show CDR1 as VENAVY and CDR2 as YDSYNSRV. V shed 1 base, J shed 0 bases, and the junction held 15 bases outside the gene matches. CDR3 size: 18 residues. The CDR3 is CATWDSPNCLSNYYKKLF. CDR3 nucleotide sequence: TGTGCCACCTGGGATAGCCCCAACTGCCTTTCGAATTATTATAAGAAACTCTTT.

The chain couples TRGV4 to TRGJ1 or TRGJ2. Because TCRdb records no J gene, it was assigned here through a match of the DNA to germline. This CDR3 contains 10 residues. Germline V lookup: CDR1 EGSTGY, CDR2 YDSYTSSV. J gave up 3 bases and V 9 bases, and 2 bases lay outside the gene matches. Here the CDR3 reads CATAYYKKLF. In DNA, the CDR3 is TGTGCCACCGCTTATTATAAGAAACTCTTT.

In the case of this clone: It is unclear where the CDR3 begins or ends on the DNA, so no DNA is shown, and the CDR3 is as TCRdb lists it. The V gene is TRGV5; the J gene was not called. Germline V CDR1 and CDR2: VINAFY, YDVSNSKD. The CDR3 is 19 amino acids long, termini counted. CDR3 in amino acids: CATWDFVIIRNSLAVEQHF.

In its sample, this clone was seen many times. The chain carries TRGV11 and TRGJ1 or TRGJ2. TRGV11 is placed among ORFs of uncertain function. With 9 bases clipped from V and 3 bases from J, the junction kept 2 bases outside the gene matches. This CDR3 comprises 11 residues. CDR3 sequence (DNA): TGTGCCTGCTGGGTTTATTATAAGAAACTCTTT. It is translated as CACWVYYKKLF.

This clone is medium-sized within its sample. The rearrangement uses TRGV10 and TRGJP1. Germline matching of the DNA provided the J gene here, since TCRdb leaves it blank. TRGV10 is an ORF; its function is uncertain. The V and J ends lost 8 bases and 3 bases, in that order; junction bases with no gene match: 16. The CDR3 runs to 17 residues. CDR3 region: CAAWDYGRVATGWFKIF. CDR3 nucleotides: TGTGCTGCGTGGGATTATGGTAGGGTGGCCACTGGTTGGTTCAAGATATTT.

This clone is medium-sized in the sample. This chain uses TRGV8 with TRGJP1. TCRdb offers no J gene call, so here the DNA was matched to germline to obtain one. The CDR3 has 17 residues. The germline V gene has CDR1 VENAVY and CDR2 YDSYNSRV. Losses at the gene ends were 2 bases for V and 0 bases for J; bases not matched to a gene: 9. CDR3 loop: CATWDTPRYTTGWFKIF. In nucleotides, the CDR3 is TGTGCCACCTGGGATACTCCTCGGTATACCACTGGTTGGTTCAAGATATTT.

This rearrangement joins TRGV8 to TRGJ1 or TRGJ2. TCRdb supplies no J gene; here it was assigned by aligning the nucleotide sequence to germline. The CDR3 is 10 residues long. Germline assignment: CDR1 VENAVY and CDR2 YDSYNSRV. V was pared by 5 bases and J by 8 bases, with 3 bases of the junction left unmatched. CDR3 amino acids: CATWANKKLF. The CDR3 nucleotides read TGTGCCACCTGGGCCAATAAGAAACTCTTT.